This T cell receptor (beta chain) was found in a study of cytomegalovirus exposure and HLA in healthy donors. Findings and caveats of the study: Rarity characterized most TCR sequences, yet some public TCRs appeared in many donors. Evidence from a later analysis indicated that most CMV-associated TCR beta chains looked HLA-restricted.

Primers: 60 Vbeta forward and 13 Jbeta reverse. Using immunoSEQ multiplex PCR, the repertoire was profiled, and TCRdb retains in-frame clones only, with some absent. The sample lists under 200,000 clones, 80% to 85% occurring once. Turning to this clone: Antigen unknown.

V lost 4 bases to trimming and J lost 0 bases, with 18 bases between them. The CDR3 spans 18 residues. CDR1 and CDR2 from the germline V gene are MGHRA and YSYEKL. V and J are TRBV4-1 and TRBJ1-4, with unresolved D. This TCR was recovered from a boy aged 5-17 years in good health and CMV-seronegative. The specimen sequenced was PBMCs. The chain's CDR3 is CASSLRWAGSATNEKLFF. Written as DNA, the CDR3 is TGCGCCAGCAGCCTTCGCTGGGCGGGCTCTGCAACTAATGAAAAACTGTTTTTT.